This T cell receptor beta chain was observed in a study of cytomegalovirus exposure and HLA in healthy donors. The data were produced by immunoSEQ multiplex PCR, yet TCRdb's version contains in-frame clones alone and is incomplete. The sample includes around 130,000 clones, about nine tenths of them seen just once. As regards this clone: Its antigen is still unknown.

Germline CDR1 MDHEN, CDR2 SYDVKM. CDR3 length: 12 residues. V shed 6 bases and J shed 5 bases, with 7 bases lying between them. Study conclusions and caveats: The classifier was said to identify cytomegalovirus status with high specificity and sensitivity. CMV antigen specificity of three CMV-associated chains was confirmed in vitro. Most TCR sequences were uncommon, yet certain public TCRs appeared in many donors.

V is TRBV28 and J is TRBJ1-4; no reliable D call. Sequenced: PBMCs. The TCR originated in a man between 25 and 39 years old in good health and CMV-seronegative. The CDR3 nucleotides are TGTGCCAGCAGCTCCCCCAATGAAAAACTGTTTTTT. Translation gives CASSSPNEKLFF. The complete variable domain, with remaining parts taken from reference TRBV28 and TRBJ1-4, reads DVKVTQSSRYLVKRTGEKVFLECVQDMDHENMFWYRQDPGLGLRLIYFSYDVKMKEKGDIPEGYSVSREKKERFSLILESASTNQTSMYLCASSSPNEKLFFGSGTQLSVL.